Presented here are 10 T cell receptor beta chains from one specimen sequenced in a study of T cells in Graves' hyperthyroidism and ophthalmopathy. The source material, RNA transcripts, was used to amplify TCR beta CDR3 regions. HTBI primers drove first-round RT-PCR of the TCR CDR3. From the multiplex PCR reads, TCRdb called clonotypes with MiXCR, one entry per CDR3 protein. The sample yields around 500,000 distinct CDR3 sequences, under 15% seen once. Sequenced: blood. The receptor set was obtained from a woman aged 18-30 years with Graves' hyperthyroidism.

Many counts were recorded for this clonotype. The genes are TRBV11-3 and TRBJ2-1, with D possibly TRBD2 on 6 matching bases. The CDR3 covers 13 residues. Looked up from germline, CDR1 is SGHNT and CDR2 is YENEEA. Trimming took 5 bases from V and 5 from J, leaving 10 bases between them. CDR3 sequence reads: CASSPRLDNEQFF. The CDR3 DNA reads TGTGCCAGCAGCCCCCGACTAGACAATGAGCAGTTCTTC.

This clonotype was seen ten or more times. V and J are TRBV2 and TRBJ2-7, with TRBD2 identical over 7 bases. Germline V gene sequence: CDR1 SNHLY, CDR2 FYNNEI. J was trimmed by 0 bases and V by 3 bases; bases with no gene match: 5. There are 15 residues in the CDR3. The CDR3: CASSERASGSYEQYF. CDR3 bases: TGTGCCAGCAGTGAGAGGGCTAGCGGCTCCTACGAGCAGTACTTC.

There are a few counts of this clonotype. The chain has TRBV13 and TRBJ2-3; D not resolved. Trimming cost V 5 bases and J 6 bases, with 12 bases left between them. This CDR3 is 13 amino acids long. The germline CDR1 and CDR2 sequences are PRHDT and FYEKMQ (reference sequence). CDR3 loop: CASSPREADTQYF. CDR3 in DNA: TGTGCCAGCAGCCCTCGTGAGGCGGATACGCAGTATTTT.

The V gene is TRBV3-1, the J gene TRBJ1-2, with 7 bases fitting TRBD1. The CDR3 runs to 13 residues. The germline CDR1 and CDR2 sequences are LGHDT and YNNKEL (reference sequence). Trimming took 0 bases from V and 6 from J; bases not matched to a gene: 1. The CDR3 DNA reads TGTGCCAGCAGCCAAGAGACAGGGAATGGCTACACCTTC. Its protein product is CASSQETGNGYTF.

J is TRBJ1-2 and V is TRBV4-1; possible D gene TRBD1, 5 bases. V shed 3 bases and J shed 7 bases, with 12 bases lying between them. This CDR3 is 13 amino acids long. CDR1 and CDR2 (germline): MGHRA, YSYEKL. The CDR3, as DNA: TGCGCCAGCAGCCACCCAGGGTTAGGTGGCTACACCTTC. Protein sequence: CASSHPGLGGYTF.

There are many counts of this clonotype. The chain joins TRBV6-1 to TRBJ2-1; D might be TRBD1 (6 bases). With 7 bases removed from V and 2 bases from J, the gap between germline ends came to 15 bases. Per germline, CDR1 MNHNS and CDR2 SASEGT. The CDR3 spans 15 residues. The DNA for the CDR3 is TGTGCCAGCACCCCGGATCGGACAGCCTACAATGAGCAGTTCTTC. Protein product: CASTPDRTAYNEQFF.

Only a few counts were recorded for this clonotype. The genes are TRBV30 and TRBJ1-2, with unresolved D. The V and J ends lost 4 bases and 1 base respectively, with 10 bases between them. From germline, CDR1 is GTSNPN and CDR2 SVGIG (reference sequence). The CDR3 spans 13 residues. CDR3 in DNA: TGTGCCTGGAACCCGGATGATAACTATGGCTACACCTTC. Its translation is CAWNPDDNYGYTF.

The gene calls are TRBV29-1 and TRBJ1-2; possibly TRBD1 for D (5 bases). The CDR3 spans 12 residues. With 5 bases removed from V and 5 bases from J, the gap between germline ends came to 12 bases. Germline CDR1 reads SQVTM; CDR2 reads ANQGSEA. This CDR3 reads CSVSLWGYGYTF. The CDR3, as DNA: TGCAGCGTTTCGCTCTGGGGGTATGGCTACACCTTC.

This clonotype was seen many times. V usage is TRBV5-1 and J usage is TRBJ2-6; TRBD2 is a possible D gene (5 bases). The CDR3 totals 15 residues. V lost 6 bases to trimming and J lost 0 bases, with 10 bases between them. Per the germline V gene, CDR1 is SGHRS and CDR2 is YFSETQ. CDR3 sequence reads: CASIGEPSGANVLTF. In DNA form, the CDR3 reads TGCGCCAGCATCGGGGAACCCTCTGGGGCCAACGTCCTGACTTTC.

This clonotype has a count of ten or more. The rearrangement joins TRBV18 to TRBJ2-1; 8 bases align to TRBD2. This CDR3 is built from 15 residues. The germline gives CDR1 KGHSH, CDR2 LQKENI. Trimming took 5 bases from V and 7 from J; bases not matched to a gene: 10. This CDR3 reads CASSAGLGAENEQFF. CDR3 DNA: TGTGCCAGCTCAGCGGGACTAGGGGCCGAGAATGAGCAGTTCTTC.